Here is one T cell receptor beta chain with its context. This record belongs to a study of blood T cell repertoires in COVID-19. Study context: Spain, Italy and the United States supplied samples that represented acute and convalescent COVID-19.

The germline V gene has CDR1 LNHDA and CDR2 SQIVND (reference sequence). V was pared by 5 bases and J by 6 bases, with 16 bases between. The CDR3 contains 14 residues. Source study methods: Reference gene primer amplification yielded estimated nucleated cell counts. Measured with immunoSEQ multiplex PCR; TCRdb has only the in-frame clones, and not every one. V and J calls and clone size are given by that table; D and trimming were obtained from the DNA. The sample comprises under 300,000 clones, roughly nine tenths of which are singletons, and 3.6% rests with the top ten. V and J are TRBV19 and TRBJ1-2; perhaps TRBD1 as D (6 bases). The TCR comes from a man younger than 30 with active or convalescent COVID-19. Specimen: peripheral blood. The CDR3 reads CASSRRGRVDGYTF. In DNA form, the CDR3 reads TGTGCCAGTAGTCGCAGGGGCCGCGTTGATGGCTACACCTTC.